This TCR beta chain emerged from a study of identical twins. TCRdb called the 5' RACE reads again in MiXCR, with one record for every CDR3 protein. The sample includes more than 200,000 distinct CDR3 sequences, less than 9.5% of them seen just once. Germline values: CDR1 SGHNT, CDR2 YENEEA. Trimming left V 5 bases short and J 2 bases short, with 13 bases between. The CDR3 spans 14 residues. This clonotype was picked up many times. The receptor's source is a woman between 18 and 29 years old in good health. Source material: memory (CD45RO+) T cells sorted from blood. V gene TRBV11-3 combines with J gene TRBJ2-7, with D perhaps TRBD1 (6 bases). The CDR3: CASSLERDTYEQYF. The CDR3 DNA reads as TGTGCCAGCAGCCTCGAACGGGACACCTACGAGCAGTACTTC.